The source of this T cell receptor (beta chain) is a study of control samples from healthy donors and cancer patients. The protocol was immunoSEQ multiplex PCR, while the TCRdb copy is restricted to in-frame clones and leaves out a portion. The profile shows about 160,000 clones, approximately 94% of them singletons. The CDR3 consists of 15 residues. V shed 0 bases and J 8 bases; nucleotides not matched to a gene: 7. Per germline, CDR1 SGDLS and CDR2 YYNGEE. This TCR came from a woman aged 35 to 49 in good health. Sequenced material: blood. This chain links TRBV9 with TRBJ2-1; 8 nucleotides line up with TRBD2. The DNA of the CDR3 is TGTGCCAGCAGCGTAGGAAGCGGGAGTCGGGATGAGCAGTTCTTC. Translated, it gives CASSVGSGSRDEQFF.